The clone carrying this TCR beta chain has more than one count but fewer than ten. What it recognizes is unknown. RNA transcripts were the template for amplifying TCR beta CDR3 regions. First-round RT-PCR targeting the TCR CDR3 was performed with the HTBI primer set. TCRdb reprocessed the multiplex PCR reads with MiXCR, giving one entry per CDR3 protein. The sample consists of hundreds of thousands of distinct CDR3 sequences, roughly an eighth of them appearing once. This record comes from a study of T cells in Graves' hyperthyroidism and ophthalmopathy. General study results and limits: Ophthalmopathy could be told apart from stable hyperthyroidism with a 13 V-J model.

The junction had 17 bases not matched to a gene; V was cut back by 5 bases and J by 7 bases. CDR1 is SGHTA, CDR2 FQGNSA, per germline. The CDR3 has 16 residues. The V call is TRBV7-2, the J call TRBJ2-7; 7 bases fit TRBD2. The sample was blood. The TCR sequence derives from a woman aged 18-35 years with Graves' hyperthyroidism. In DNA form, the CDR3 reads TGTGCCAGCAGCCATGGTCTAGCGGACCCTAGGGTGGAGCAGTACTTC. Translating it yields CASSHGLADPRVEQYF.